This T cell receptor (beta chain) appears in the sequencing data of a study of CD4 T cells in relation to SARS-CoV-2 and coronaviruses. Trimming left V 4 bases short and J 7 bases short, with 17 bases between. This CDR3 has 16 amino acids. Looked up from germline, CDR1 is SGHAT and CDR2 is FQNNGV. CD4+ T cells from unexposed donors were obtained before the COVID-19 pandemic (2011-2018). CD4+ T cells were isolated from the cells after nine to eleven days of culture. The method was immunoSEQ multiplex PCR; TCRdb's version includes in-frame clones alone and lacks a portion of them. The sample holds tens of thousands of clones, 76% seen once. Concerning this clone itself: Its specificity is unknown.

The clonotype comes from a human donor in good health. The V call is TRBV11-2, the J call TRBJ1-6, with D maybe TRBD1 (5 bases). Sequenced input: CD4+ T cells from PBMCs, cultured in vitro. The CDR3 here is CASSSVRSRANSPLHF. The DNA for the CDR3 is TGTGCCAGCAGCTCCGTCCGTTCCAGGGCCAATTCACCCCTCCACTTT.